This TCR beta chain was observed in a study of blood T cell repertoires in COVID-19. Study-level background: The origin of the acute and convalescent COVID-19 samples was the United States, Italy and Spain. Sample material is recorded as cDNA or gDNA derived from T cells, B-cell-depleted T cells, or PBMCs.

Original data processing: Counts of nucleated cells, estimated from reference gene primer amplification, were obtained. Clones were read by immunoSEQ multiplex PCR, and TCRdb kept only the in-frame ones, dropping some. Clone size and V and J calls were adopted from that table, with D and trimming inferred from the DNA. The table includes 160,000 or so clones, around nine tenths detected once. The ends were cut back, 1 base at V and 6 bases at J, with 6 bases in the middle. Germline V gene lookup returns CDR1 DFQATT and CDR2 SNEGSKA (reference sequence). There are 11 residues in the CDR3. The Seattle patients, enrolled during active infection, were followed longitudinally.

The sample comprised peripheral blood. V usage is TRBV20-1 and J usage is TRBJ1-2; D remains unclear. The TCR sequence derives from a woman in her seventies with COVID-19, enrolled during active disease. CDR3 nucleotide sequence: TGCAGTGCTAGAGCGGGAGATGGCTACACCTTC. As protein: CSARAGDGYTF.